This T cell receptor beta chain was sequenced in a study of human T cells and chemical hapten exposure. Study-wide findings and caveats: Counts of TCRs above 1 in 1000 frequency stayed unchanged with DPC sensitization.

The sample's time point: healthy volunteer bleed at 2 weeks. The study extracted total RNA from unfractionated whole blood. This clonotype was recorded at least ten times. What it recognizes is unknown. Original analysis: Sample-level TCR yields exhibited a median of approximately 88,000, with a range of 23,224 to 690,600. TCRdb processed the RACE reads anew with MiXCR; each CDR3 protein has one entry. None of the V and J calls come from the authors' own analysis; TCRdb made them. The sample consists of some 50,000 distinct CDR3 sequences, around 4.5% of them appearing once. V was clipped by 2 bases and J by 7 bases; unmatched bases: 5. CDR1 is SGHDT, CDR2 YYEEEE, per germline. This CDR3 has 14 amino acids.

The origin of this receptor is a female donor in good health. Some clones in this sample may be carry-over from other donors' samples. V gene TRBV5-6 combines with J gene TRBJ1-1; 10 bases align to TRBD1. The sample consisted of whole blood. The CDR3 reads CASSFRDRGLEAFF. The CDR3 DNA sequence: TGTGCCAGCAGCTTCCGGGACAGGGGCCTTGAAGCTTTCTTT.